This passage covers 12 T cell receptor beta chains from one sample sequenced in a study of blood T cell repertoires in COVID-19. Produced via immunoSEQ multiplex PCR; TCRdb's table is partial and in-frame only. Seen here are some 200,000 clones, around three quarters observed once, and the top ten hold about 7.2%. Sample: peripheral blood. All receptors derive from a woman in her 70s with acute or convalescent COVID-19.

The V call is TRBV6-1, the J call TRBJ1-5, with D maybe TRBD1 (6 bases). The germline V gene has CDR1 MNHNS and CDR2 SASEGT. V lost 2 bases, J lost 7 bases, and 12 bases lay in between. This CDR3 is built from 14 residues. This CDR3 reads CASSERGREQPQHF. In DNA, the CDR3 is TGTGCCAGCAGTGAACGGGGGCGGGAGCAGCCCCAGCATTTT.

This clone was found a few times. V is TRBV13 and J is TRBJ1-1; tentatively, D is TRBD1 (5 bases). This CDR3 is 14 amino acids long. Trimming left V 5 bases short and J 1 base short, with 11 bases between. CDR1 is PRHDT, CDR2 FYEKMQ, per germline (reference sequence). The CDR3 DNA reads TGTGCCAGCAGCCCCCCAGGGCGGAACACTGAAGCTTTCTTT. Translating gives CASSPPGRNTEAFF.

This sequence joins TRBV19 and TRBJ1-4, with 9 nucleotides matching TRBD1. Germline V gene lookup returns CDR1 LNHDA and CDR2 SQIVND (reference sequence). J lost 6 bases, V lost 6 bases, and 2 bases had no gene match. The CDR3 is 13 amino acids. CDR3 DNA sequence: TGTGCCAGTAGCGGGACAGGGTATGAAAAACTGTTTTTT. The encoded protein is CASSGTGYEKLFF.

This clone was detected only once. The chain has TRBV4-3 and TRBJ1-6; no clear D. Germline values: CDR1 LGHNA, CDR2 YSLEER. The CDR3 length is 13 residues. Trimming stripped 0 bases from V and 8 bases from J, with 5 bases between. CDR3: CASSQDSYSPLHF. CDR3 sequence (DNA): TGCGCCAGCAGCCAAGATTCGTATTCACCCCTCCACTTT.

The genes are TRBV19 and TRBJ2-5, with a possible D match to TRBD1 (8 bases). This CDR3 contains 14 residues. With 6 bases removed from V and 5 bases from J, the gap between germline ends came to 16 bases. Germline CDR1 reads LNHDA; CDR2 reads SQIVND (reference sequence). CDR3 loop: CASRMTGEGETQYF. CDR3 DNA sequence: TGTGCCAGTAGGATGACAGGGGAGGGGGAGACCCAGTACTTC.

The chain has TRBV6-5 and TRBJ2-5; D may be TRBD1 (5 bases). Trimming pared 2 bases from V and 5 bases from J, leaving 12 bases between. Germline V lookup: CDR1 MNHEY, CDR2 SVGAGI. This CDR3 has 14 amino acids. The CDR3 loop is CASSYDSDEETQYF. As DNA, the CDR3 is TGTGCCAGCAGTTACGACAGCGACGAGGAGACCCAGTACTTC.

The V and J genes are TRBV5-1 and TRBJ2-3, with D hard to call. The CDR3 has 14 residues. Looked up from germline, CDR1 is SGHRS and CDR2 is YFSETQ. Trimming cost V 2 bases and J 5 bases, with 12 bases left between them. The CDR3: CASSLTDGGDTQYF. CDR3 sequence (DNA): TGCGCCAGCAGCTTAACCGACGGCGGAGATACGCAGTATTTT. The full variable domain, rest sourced from reference TRBV5-1 and TRBJ2-3, is KAGVTQTPRYLIKTRGQQVTLSCSPISGHRSVSWYQQTPGQGLQFLFEYFSETQRNKGNFPGRFSGRQFSNSRSEMNVSTLELGDSALYLCASSLTDGGDTQYFGPGTRLTVL.

This rearrangement joins TRBV10-3 to TRBJ2-5; 14 bases fit TRBD2. The CDR3 is made up of 16 amino acids. The ends lost 4 bases at V and 1 base at J; junction bases unmatched: 2. CDR1 ENHRY and CDR2 SYGVKD come from the germline V gene. In nucleotides, the CDR3 is TGTGCCATCAGTGTGGGACTAGCGGGGGCCCAAGAGACCCAGTACTTC. It codes for CAISVGLAGAQETQYF.

This clone has a count of ten or more. This chain joins TRBV7-8 and TRBJ2-7; D unresolved. The V end was cut by 1 base, the J end by 2 bases, with 6 bases between. CDR1 and CDR2 from the germline V gene are SGHVS and FQNEAQ. The CDR3 totals 13 residues. CDR3: CASSLVVAYEQYF. The CDR3 bases are TGTGCCAGCAGCTTAGTTGTCGCCTACGAGCAGTACTTC.

The V call is TRBV5-6, the J call TRBJ2-3; 12 bases are a match to TRBD2. Germline CDR1 reads SGHDT; CDR2 reads YYEEEE. This CDR3 has 15 amino acids. Trimming removed 5 bases from V and 6 bases from J; junction bases left unmatched: 7. CDR3 DNA: TGTGCCAGCAGTCGGACTAGCGGGGCAGGTGATACGCAGTATTTT. Its translation: CASSRTSGAGDTQYF.

The V call is TRBV30, the J call TRBJ1-2; 12 nucleotides align to TRBD1. The CDR3 spans 14 residues. Per germline, CDR1 GTSNPN and CDR2 SVGIG (reference sequence). The V and J ends lost 3 bases and 4 bases, in that order; junction bases with no gene match: 3. The CDR3 DNA sequence: TGTGCCTGGAGAGGGGACAGGGGGCTCTATGGCTACACCTTC. This gives the protein CAWRGDRGLYGYTF.

The gene calls are TRBV6-6 and TRBJ2-7; TRBD2 is a possible D gene (6 bases). This CDR3 has 18 residues. Per germline, CDR1 MNHNY and CDR2 SVGAGI (reference sequence). Trimming removed 5 bases at V and 5 bases at J, with 28 bases between. The DNA for the CDR3 is TGTGCCAGCAGTCCGAACCTAGGAGGGGACGGCCAGAGGCACGAGCAGTACTTC. It encodes CASSPNLGGDGQRHEQYF.